The 7 T cell receptor beta chains given below trace back to one sample, sequenced in a study of T cell clonality in common variable immunodeficiency. Data came from immunoSEQ multiplex PCR; TCRdb stores just in-frame clones and leaves some out. The sample yields tens of thousands of clones, without any singletons. What was sequenced was peripheral blood mononuclear cells. All receptors come from a person aged 18 to 69 in good health.

This clone was counted many times. Incomplete CDR3 DNA: TGTGCCAGTAGTCTCCTACCC. This gives the protein CASSLLP. The full CDR3 protein reads CASSLLPQHF. V gene TRBV19 combines with J gene TRBJ1-5; no firm D call. The read terminates 3 residues before the CDR3 end, so the remaining end is supplied by the germline J gene. CDR1 and CDR2 (germline): LNHDA, SQIVND (reference sequence). The CDR3 has 10 amino acids.

Regarding this clone: Read coverage stops 3 residues before the CDR3 terminus; the germline J gene supplies the remainder. The chain has TRBV5-1 and TRBJ2-7; 14 nucleotides agree with TRBD2. The CDR3 consists of 18 residues. The trim removed 4 bases at V and 0 bases at J, leaving 9 bases unmatched. Looked up from germline, CDR1 is SGHRS and CDR2 is YFSETQ. Incomplete CDR3 DNA: TGCGCCAGCAGCCGGGGGACTAGCGGGGGACTCAGCTCCTACGAG. It specifies CASSRGTSGGLSSYE. The whole CDR3 sequence reads CASSRGTSGGLSSYEQYF.

On this clone: The read falls 3 residues short of the CDR3 end, and the missing part is taken from the germline J gene. The V gene is TRBV18, the J gene TRBJ2-3; tentatively, D is TRBD2 (6 bases). Germline-derived CDR1 and CDR2 are KGHSH and LQKENI. The CDR3 covers 15 residues. V lost 3 bases to trimming and J lost 4 bases, with 14 bases between them. CDR3 bases read: TGTGCCAGCTCACCCCTGGGGACTGGATCAGATACG. The encoded protein is CASSPLGTGSDT. The full CDR3 protein is CASSPLGTGSDTQYF.

This clone was seen ten or more times. The sequenced fragment ends 3 residues before the CDR3 boundary, so the rest is inferred from the germline J gene. The chain has TRBV19 and TRBJ2-1, with 7 bases fitting TRBD1. The CDR3 totals 16 residues. Germline-derived CDR1 and CDR2 are LNHDA and SQIVND (reference sequence). With V trimmed by 6 bases and J by 2 bases, 10 bases remained unmatched. The sequenced CDR3 bases are TGTGCCAGTAGCACCCCAACAGGGGATCCCTACAATGAG. It is translated as CASSTPTGDPYNE. The entire CDR3 sequence reads CASSTPTGDPYNEQFF. Drawing the rest from reference TRBV19 and TRBJ2-1, the complete variable domain is DGGITQSPKYLFRKEGQNVTLSCEQNLNHDAMYWYRQDPGQGLRLIYYSQIVNDFQKGDIAEGYSVSREKKESFPLTVTSAQKNPTAFYLCASSTPTGDPYNEQFFGPGTRLTVL.

CDR3 residues: CASSPGQALGAFF. Partial CDR3 DNA: TGTGCCAGCTCACCGGGACAGGCCCTTGGC. The chain combines TRBV18 with TRBJ1-1; TRBD1 agrees at 8 bases. The sequence runs out 3 residues before the end of the CDR3; the remainder is reconstructed from the germline J gene. There are 13 residues in the CDR3. The germline CDR1 and CDR2 sequences are KGHSH and LQKENI.

This clone has just a few counts. The CDR3 end falls 3 residues outside the read, so it is completed with the germline J gene. This chain connects TRBV19 to TRBJ1-1; D may be TRBD1 (6 bases). Deletions cut 3 bases from V and 1 base from J, with 12 bases between. This CDR3 contains 15 residues. Germline-derived CDR1 and CDR2 are LNHDA and SQIVND (reference sequence). The DNA read from the CDR3 is TGTGCCAGTAGTATCGAACCGGGACAGAACACTGAA. Translated: CASSIEPGQNTE. The full-length CDR3 reads as CASSIEPGQNTEAFF.

This clone was recorded at least ten times. Sequencing ends 3 residues short of the CDR3 end; the germline J gene provides the rest. The chain links TRBV29-1 to TRBJ1-1, with TRBD1 matching 11 bases. Germline-derived CDR1 and CDR2 are SQVTM and ANQGSEA. There are 13 residues in the CDR3. J gave up 3 bases and V 7 bases, and 4 bases lay outside the gene matches. The part of the CDR3 DNA that was read is TGCAGCGCCAGGGACAGGGGGTACACTGAA. Protein sequence: CSARDRGYTE. The CDR3 in its entirety is CSARDRGYTEAFF. Full variable domain (outside the CDR3, taken from reference TRBV29-1 and TRBJ1-1): SAVISQKPSRDICQRGTSLTIQCQVDSQVTMMFWYRQQPGQSLTLIATANQGSEATYESGFVIDKFPISRPNLTFSTLTVSNMSPEDSSIYLCSARDRGYTEAFFGQGTRLTVV.